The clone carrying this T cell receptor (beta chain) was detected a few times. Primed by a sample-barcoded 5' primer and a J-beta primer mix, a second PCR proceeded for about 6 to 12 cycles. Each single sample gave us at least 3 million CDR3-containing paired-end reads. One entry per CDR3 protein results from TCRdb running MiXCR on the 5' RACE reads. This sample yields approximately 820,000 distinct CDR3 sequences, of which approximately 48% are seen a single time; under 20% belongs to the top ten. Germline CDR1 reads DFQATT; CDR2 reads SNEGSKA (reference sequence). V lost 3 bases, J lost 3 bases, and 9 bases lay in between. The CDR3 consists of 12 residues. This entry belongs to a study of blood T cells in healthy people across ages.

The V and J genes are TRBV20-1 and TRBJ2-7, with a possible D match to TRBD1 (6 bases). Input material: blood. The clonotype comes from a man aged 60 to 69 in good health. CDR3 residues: CSARRGGYEQYF. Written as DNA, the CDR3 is TGCAGTGCTAGGAGAGGGGGCTACGAGCAGTACTTC.